This TCR beta chain emerged from a study of human T cells and chemical hapten exposure. Whole-study context: All patients underwent weekly scalp dosing with diphenylcyclopropenone for the full roughly 25-week study.

This clonotype appeared many times. CDR1 and CDR2 from the germline V gene are SGHTA and FQGNSA. V lost 5 bases and J 6 bases, leaving 9 bases between the germline ends. This CDR3 has 12 amino acids. Time point defined: pre-sensitization, week 0. Sample treatment: therapeutic diphenylcyclopropenone sensitization with weekly scalp DPC. Prior to application of each patch test, blood was drawn. Total RNA was extracted from unfractionated whole blood. TCRdb analysed the RACE reads with MiXCR anew, one entry per CDR3 protein. The sample records about 80,000 distinct CDR3 sequences, 14% being singletons. This material consisted of whole blood, taken in connection with sensitization to the hapten diphenylcyclopropenone (DPC). The TCR sequence derives from a woman aged 45-65 years with alopecia areata. Some clones in this sample may be carry-over from other donors' samples. V and J are TRBV7-2 and TRBJ2-3; D ambiguous. This CDR3 is CASSVNMDTQYF. The CDR3, as DNA: TGTGCCAGCAGCGTAAACATGGATACGCAGTATTTT.